This T cell receptor (beta chain) was sequenced for a study of response to subunit inactivated influenza vaccine. A single record per CDR3 protein comes from TCRdb applying MiXCR to the RT-PCR reads. The sample has 150,000 to 200,000 distinct CDR3 sequences; less than 15% are singletons. This CDR3 has 16 residues. Germline loops: CDR1 SGHDN, CDR2 FVKESK. V was trimmed by 0 bases and J by 4 bases, leaving 14 bases between them. These data also formed part of another study, on T cells expressing NK-cell markers. That study reports: Template switching by 5'RACE with UMIs generated the TCR beta cDNA. Cells sorted as CD3+CD56+NKG2C+, CD3+CD56+NKG2C- and CD3+CD56-NKG2C+ T cells supplied the TCR beta repertoires. Whether expanded NKG2C-expressing T cell clones recognize HCMV is unknown.

The sequencing used CD8+ T cells sorted from PBMCs, collected 11 to 12 days after vaccination. The clonotype was recovered from a man aged 50 to 59 who received an inactivated influenza vaccine. The chain is built from TRBV14 and TRBJ2-3; D call uncertain. DNA of the CDR3: TGTGCCAGCAGCCAAGAACCCGGAGAAAAGGCAGATACGCAGTATTTT. The encoded protein is CASSQEPGEKADTQYF.